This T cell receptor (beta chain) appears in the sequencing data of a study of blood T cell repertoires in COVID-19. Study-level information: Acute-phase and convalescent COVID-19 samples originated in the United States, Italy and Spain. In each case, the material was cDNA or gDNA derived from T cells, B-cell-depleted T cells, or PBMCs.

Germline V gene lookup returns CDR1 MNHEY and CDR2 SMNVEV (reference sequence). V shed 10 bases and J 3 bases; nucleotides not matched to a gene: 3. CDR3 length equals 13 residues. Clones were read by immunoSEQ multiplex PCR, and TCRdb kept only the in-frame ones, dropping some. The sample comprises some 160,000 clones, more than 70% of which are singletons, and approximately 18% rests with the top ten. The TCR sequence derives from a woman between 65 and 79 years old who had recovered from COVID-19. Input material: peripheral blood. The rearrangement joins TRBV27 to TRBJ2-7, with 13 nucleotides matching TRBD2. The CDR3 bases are TGTGCCACCGGGACTAGCGGGGACTACGAGCAGTACTTC. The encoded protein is CATGTSGDYEQYF.